These T cell receptor beta chains were read from a single sample in a study of cytomegalovirus exposure and HLA in healthy donors. Clones were read by immunoSEQ multiplex PCR, and TCRdb kept only the in-frame ones, dropping some. The table lists tens of thousands of clones, under 85% of them singletons. Sequenced sample: PBMCs. These receptors originate from a man aged 45-65 years in good health and CMV-seronegative. Both conserved end residues are part of each CDR3. The order of the fields is J gene, clone size, D gene, V gene, CDR3 protein, CDR3 DNA. A D gene is named only where the DNA matches it firmly. The size entry is marked missing in some rows and otherwise reads once, few, many or a size class.

j_call: TRBJ1-6
clone_size: .
d_call: TRBD1
v_call: TRBV19
cdr3_aa: CASSPDRVSPLHF
cdr3_nt: TGTGCCAGTAGTCCAGACAGGGTTTCACCCCTCCACTTT

j_call: TRBJ2-2
clone_size: .
d_call: .
v_call: TRBV6-6
cdr3_aa: CASSLSGVNTGELFF
cdr3_nt: TGTGCCAGCAGCCTCTCGGGAGTGAACACCGGGGAGCTGTTTTTT

j_call: TRBJ1-2
clone_size: .
d_call: TRBD1
v_call: TRBV19
cdr3_aa: CASLPLYRGSYGYTF
cdr3_nt: TGTGCCAGTTTACCCTTATACAGGGGTTCTTACGGCTACACCTTC

j_call: TRBJ2-5
clone_size: .
d_call: TRBD2
v_call: TRBV20-1
cdr3_aa: CSRGGEKTQYF
cdr3_nt: TGCAGTCGCGGGGGGGAGAAGACCCAGTACTTC

j_call: TRBJ1-6
clone_size: .
d_call: .
v_call: TRBV23-1
cdr3_aa: CASSQSGAGVNSPLHF
cdr3_nt: TGCGCCAGCAGTCAATCCGGGGCAGGGGTTAATTCACCCCTCCACTTT

j_call: TRBJ2-1
clone_size: .
d_call: TRBD1
v_call: TRBV5-1
cdr3_aa: CASSPRTGDNEQFF
cdr3_nt: TGCGCCAGCAGCCCCAGGACAGGCGACAATGAGCAGTTCTTC

j_call: TRBJ2-1
clone_size: .
d_call: .
v_call: TRBV7-9
cdr3_aa: CASSLRSGLFNEQFF
cdr3_nt: TGTGCCAGCAGCTTAAGGTCAGGGCTTTTCAATGAGCAGTTCTTC

j_call: TRBJ1-1
clone_size: .
d_call: .
v_call: TRBV7-9
cdr3_aa: CSSSNQGGGRNTEAFF
cdr3_nt: TGTTCCAGCAGCAACCAGGGAGGGGGTAGGAACACTGAAGCTTTCTTT

j_call: TRBJ1-2
clone_size: .
d_call: TRBD1
v_call: TRBV7-2
cdr3_aa: CASSLAGTGGYGYTF
cdr3_nt: TGTGCCAGCAGCTTAGCCGGGACAGGGGGCTATGGCTACACCTTC

j_call: TRBJ2-2
clone_size: .
d_call: TRBD2
v_call: TRBV7-3
cdr3_aa: CASSLTPGLAGVGTGELFF
cdr3_nt: TGTGCCAGCAGCTTAACCCCTGGACTAGCGGGGGTCGGCACCGGGGAGCTGTTTTTT

j_call: TRBJ1-2
clone_size: .
d_call: .
v_call: TRBV2
cdr3_aa: CASSAGAYGYTF
cdr3_nt: TGTGCCAGCAGTGCAGGGGCCTATGGCTACACCTTC

j_call: TRBJ2-7
clone_size: few
d_call: TRBD1
v_call: TRBV5-1
cdr3_aa: CASSPQGAHYEQYF
cdr3_nt: TGCGCCAGCAGCCCACAGGGGGCGCACTACGAGCAGTACTTC

j_call: TRBJ1-2
clone_size: .
d_call: .
v_call: TRBV27
cdr3_aa: CASSPGVNYGYTF
cdr3_nt: TGTGCCAGCAGTCCGGGAGTTAACTATGGCTACACCTTC

j_call: TRBJ1-1
clone_size: .
d_call: TRBD1
v_call: TRBV30
cdr3_aa: CAWSHRGEATEAFF
cdr3_nt: TGTGCCTGGAGCCACAGGGGAGAGGCCACTGAAGCTTTCTTT

j_call: TRBJ2-2
clone_size: .
d_call: .
v_call: TRBV12-5
cdr3_aa: CASDPKGANTGELFF
cdr3_nt: TGTGCTAGTGACCCGAAAGGGGCGAACACCGGGGAGCTGTTTTTT

j_call: TRBJ2-1
clone_size: .
d_call: TRBD1
v_call: TRBV4-1
cdr3_aa: CASSDPRDRSYNEQFF
cdr3_nt: TGCGCCAGCAGCGATCCAAGGGACAGGAGTTACAATGAGCAGTTCTTC

j_call: TRBJ2-2
clone_size: .
d_call: .
v_call: TRBV9
cdr3_aa: CASRPTTGPGELFF
cdr3_nt: TGTGCCAGCAGGCCAACCACAGGCCCCGGGGAGCTGTTTTTT

j_call: TRBJ2-7
clone_size: .
d_call: .
v_call: TRBV11-3
cdr3_aa: CASSAGTAPSYEQYF
cdr3_nt: TGTGCCAGCAGCGCGGGGACAGCACCCTCCTACGAGCAGTACTTC

j_call: TRBJ2-5
clone_size: .
d_call: TRBD2
v_call: TRBV7-9
cdr3_aa: CASSLFGGGQETQYF
cdr3_nt: TGTGCCAGCAGCTTATTCGGCGGGGGGCAAGAGACCCAGTACTTC

j_call: TRBJ2-2
clone_size: once
d_call: TRBD2
v_call: TRBV27
cdr3_aa: CATRGTSGGTGELFF
cdr3_nt: TGTGCCACAAGAGGGACTAGCGGGGGGACCGGGGAGCTGTTTTTT

j_call: TRBJ1-5
clone_size: .
d_call: .
v_call: TRBV7-5
cdr3_aa: CARSPEGGAQYSNQPQHF
cdr3_nt: TGTGCCAGAAGCCCGGAGGGAGGGGCCCAATATAGCAATCAGCCCCAGCATTTT